This T cell receptor beta chain derives from a study of human T cells and chemical hapten exposure. In this sample, this clonotype turned up a few times. Documented time point: patch test 2, 6 weeks after DPC sensitization. Documented treatment: therapeutic diphenylcyclopropenone sensitization with weekly scalp DPC. TCRdb reanalysed the RACE reads using MiXCR and keeps one entry per CDR3 protein. This table holds 20,000 to 30,000 distinct CDR3 sequences, approximately 10% found once. V lost 1 base and J 6 bases, leaving 15 bases between the germline ends. CDR1 LNHDA and CDR2 SQIVND come from the germline V gene (reference sequence). The length of the CDR3 is 16 residues.

The source is a man in his thirties or forties with alopecia areata. Some clones in this sample may be carry-over from other donors' samples. The material sequenced was whole blood, taken in connection with sensitization to the hapten diphenylcyclopropenone (DPC). The J gene is TRBJ1-4, the V gene TRBV19; no reliable D call. The CDR3 region is CASSIGGRTGDEKLFF. The CDR3 nucleotides read TGTGCCAGTAGTATAGGCGGAAGGACCGGGGATGAAAAACTGTTTTTT.